This TCR beta chain emerged from a study of response to subunit inactivated influenza vaccine (dated by TCRdb to the late 2010s). In the study overall: The study used deep quantitative T cell receptor repertoire profiling to track responses to a trivalent subunit inactivated influenza vaccine. Overall results and qualifications from the work: The authors proposed that each seasonal influenza vaccination may bring in only a limited number of new T cells.

The CDR3, cysteine through phenylalanine, is 14 amino acids long. Kept here is only the CDR3 DNA, which spans 42 bases and is read in frame from base 1. From V the trimming removes 3 bases and from J it removes 2 bases, while the gene matches leave 5 bases of the junction unaccounted for. According to the germline V gene (reference sequence), CDR1 reads DFQATT and CDR2 reads SNEGSKA. Receptors were amplified or captured by RT-PCR. TCRdb shows the sequencer as Illumina HiSeq 2500. TCRdb reanalyzed the raw reads on its own, using fastp at Q25 for trimming and MiXCR for clone calling, and kept in-frame beta chains. Identical CDR3 proteins give one entry, which carries the most common genes and DNA. In this sample the table shows some 570,000 distinct CDR3 sequences, roughly 10% of which occur a single time. The ten biggest clones cover more than 9.5% of the sample. This clonotype was counted ten times or more. Its antigen is unknown. No clone much larger than this one lies a single base away; base qualities are absent.

A further study also used this sample, focusing on T cells expressing NK-cell markers. The second publication reports: TCR beta cDNA libraries were made by 5'RACE template switching that added a universal primer site and unique molecular identifiers. Three sorted T-cell subsets (CD3+CD56+NKG2C+, CD3+CD56+NKG2C- and CD3+CD56-NKG2C+) from fewer than 10 donors had their TCR beta-chain repertoires profiled. Seven of the eight sequenced donors were HCMV-seropositive and one was HCMV-seronegative. In several experiments an anti-gammadeltaTCR antibody was added to restrict sorting to alphabetaTCR-expressing T cells. For five or six donors, the dominant CD3+CD56+NKG2C+ clonotypes were among the top 10 CD8+ clonotypes and accounted for roughly 1.0-7.5% of CD8+ T cells. Those dominant clonotypes were again the most abundant among CD3+CD56-NKG2C+ cells in four donors, at about 25-65%. Whether the expanded NKG2C-expressing T cell clones were specific for HCMV antigens was left unclear. The eight sequenced donors were randomly selected healthy volunteers, three men and five women. HCMV-specific IgG was detected in serum with a commercial ELISA kit to determine HCMV serostatus. Peripheral blood mononuclear cells were isolated from blood by Ficoll density gradient centrifugation. For a handful of donors, bulk peripheral blood T-cell repertoires were additionally sequenced from unsorted PBMC. Synthesis of cDNA was primed from the TCR beta constant segment and was followed by two consecutive PCR amplification steps. Illumina HiSeq 2000/2500, MiSeq or NextSeq was used to sequence libraries as 2 x 150 bp reads. MIGEC handled demultiplexing of the reads and grouping by UMI, while MiTCR was used to assemble and quantify clonotypes. To exclude erroneous sequences, any TCR cDNA sequence not supported by at least two reads was discarded. Downstream repertoire analysis used the tcR package, and clonotypes were matched across fractions by CDR3 nucleotide sequence plus V segment. VDJmatch was used to annotate antigen specificity against VDJdb, with one amino acid substitution in CDR3 allowed.

This TCR was recovered from a man in his forties or fifties who received an inactivated influenza vaccine. Donor details come from another sample of the same person, matched by shared clones. The input for sequencing was PBMCs from blood, taken on the day of vaccination. The rearranged chain carries TRBV20-1 and TRBJ2-7; TRBD2 matches 9 bases in the middle. The DNA reads TGCAGTGCTAGTCCGACTAGCGGCCCCTACGAGCAGTACTTC. Its protein reads: CSASPTSGPYEQYF.